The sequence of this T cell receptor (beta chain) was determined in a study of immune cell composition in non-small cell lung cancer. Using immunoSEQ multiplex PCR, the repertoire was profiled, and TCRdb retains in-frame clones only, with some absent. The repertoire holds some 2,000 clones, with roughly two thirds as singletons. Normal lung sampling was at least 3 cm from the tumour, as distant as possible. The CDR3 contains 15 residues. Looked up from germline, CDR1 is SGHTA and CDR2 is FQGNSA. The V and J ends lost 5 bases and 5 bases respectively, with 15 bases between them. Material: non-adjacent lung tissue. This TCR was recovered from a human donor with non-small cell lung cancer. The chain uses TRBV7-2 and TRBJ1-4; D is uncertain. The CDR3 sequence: CASSMDGGQNEKLFF. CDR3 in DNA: TGTGCCAGCAGCATGGACGGAGGCCAAAATGAAAAACTGTTTTTT.